Each of the 16 T cell receptor beta chains below was sequenced from the same sample in a study of long-term antiretroviral therapy in people with HIV. An immunoSEQ assay, version v3.0, was performed at survey level. Produced via immunoSEQ multiplex PCR; TCRdb's table is partial and in-frame only. The sample lists about 16,000 clones; about 71% were seen once. Specimen: unsorted PBMCs, collected 1.5 years before starting antiretroviral therapy. The receptor source for this set is a woman between 45 and 65 years old with HIV.

This clone has more than one count but fewer than ten. The chain employs TRBV2 and TRBJ2-1, with 7 bases that match TRBD2. CDR1 SNHLY and CDR2 FYNNEI come from the germline V gene. The CDR3 extends over 15 amino acids. The trim removed 3 bases at V and 6 bases at J, leaving 8 bases unmatched. The CDR3 DNA follows: TGTGCCAGCAGTGATGGGACTCGGGAGGTCAATGAGCAGTTCTTC. It is translated as CASSDGTREVNEQFF. Variable domain in full (rest from reference TRBV2 and TRBJ2-1): EPEVTQTPSHQVTQMGQEVILRCVPISNHLYFYWYRQILGQKVEFLVSFYNNEISEKSEIFDDQFSVERPDGSNFTLKIRSTKLEDSAMYFCASSDGTREVNEQFFGPGTRLTVL.

V is TRBV5-1 and J is TRBJ1-4; a weak D match, TRBD1 (5 bases). V was pared by 6 bases and J by 3 bases, with 15 bases between. The CDR3 loop spans 15 amino acids. The V gene's germline CDR1 is SGHRS and CDR2 YFSETQ. The CDR3 reads CASTPSGQSNEKLFF. The CDR3, as DNA: TGCGCCAGCACGCCATCTGGACAATCTAATGAAAAACTGTTTTTT.

This chain connects TRBV5-6 to TRBJ2-2, with 7 bases identical to TRBD1. Germline CDR1 is SGHDT and CDR2 is YYEEEE. The CDR3 contains 14 residues. The J segment lost 4 bases and the V segment lost 2 bases, leaving 2 bases of the junction unmatched. The CDR3 DNA reads TGTGCCAGCAGCTTAGGACAGGCCACCGGGGAGCTGTTTTTT. Amino acids: CASSLGQATGELFF.

The chain uses TRBV6-1 and TRBJ1-2; no clear D. This CDR3 has 14 residues. Germline loops: CDR1 MNHNS, CDR2 SASEGT. Trimming stripped 5 bases from V and 4 bases from J, with 14 bases between. Here the CDR3 DNA reads TGTGCCAGCAGTCCAACGAAGACGGCCTATGGCTACACCTTC. This codes for CASSPTKTAYGYTF.

V and J are TRBV5-1 and TRBJ2-3; 14 nucleotides line up with TRBD2. Germline trimming cut 2 bases from V and 5 bases from J; bases unmatched to any gene: 7. Germline CDR1 reads SGHRS; CDR2 reads YFSETQ. The CDR3 consists of 17 residues. The CDR3 DNA reads TGCGCCAGCAGCTTCGGACTAGCGGGGGGCCTTCGAGATACGCAGTATTTT. It codes for CASSFGLAGGLRDTQYF.

The chain uses TRBV29-1 and TRBJ2-1; D not resolved. Germline values: CDR1 SQVTM, CDR2 ANQGSEA. The CDR3 is 16 amino acids. Trimming shortened V by 3 bases and J by 3 bases, and 18 bases separated the two germline ends. In nucleotides, the CDR3 is TGCAGCGTTGATGCTTCCAGCCCAGAATACTACAATGAGCAGTTCTTC. Translation gives CSVDASSPEYYNEQFF.

This chain joins TRBV19 and TRBJ2-1; D might be TRBD1 (6 bases). The germline CDR1 and CDR2 sequences are LNHDA and SQIVND (reference sequence). Trimming took 1 base from V and 6 from J, leaving 13 bases between them. This CDR3 region has 15 residues. In nucleotides, the CDR3 is TGTGCCAGTAGTATAGTTGGTGGGGGCCGCAATGAGCAGTTCTTC. As protein: CASSIVGGGRNEQFF.

The chain has TRBV11-2 and TRBJ2-7; the D gene is possibly TRBD2 (5 bases). The CDR3 length is 14 residues. Germline V gene lookup returns CDR1 SGHAT and CDR2 FQNNGV. V shed 2 bases and J shed 0 bases, with 8 bases lying between them. The CDR3 nucleotides are TGTGCCAGCAGCTTATACGAGGGCTCCTACGAGCAGTACTTC. Amino acids: CASSLYEGSYEQYF.

In its sample, this clone ranks as medium-sized (0.01 to 0.1%). CDR3 sequence: CASSQDGQNTEAFF. The CDR3 DNA follows: TGCGCCAGCAGCCAAGATGGCCAGAACACTGAAGCTTTCTTT. The chain has TRBV4-1 and TRBJ1-1; D is unclear. CDR1 and CDR2 from the germline V gene are MGHRA and YSYEKL. V lost 0 bases and J 1 base, leaving 6 bases between the germline ends. The CDR3 is 14 residues long.

This chain links TRBV18 with TRBJ1-2, with D unresolved. V lost 0 bases, J lost 2 bases, and 7 bases lay in between. The length of the CDR3 is 14 residues. Germline CDR1 KGHSH, CDR2 LQKENI. The CDR3 loop reads CASSPPEQNYGYTF. The CDR3 DNA reads as TGTGCCAGCTCACCACCCGAACAGAACTATGGCTACACCTTC.

This chain links TRBV19 with TRBJ1-6; 7 nucleotides agree with TRBD1. The CDR3 has 15 residues. The trim removed 6 bases at V and 0 bases at J, leaving 2 bases unmatched. Germline assignment: CDR1 LNHDA and CDR2 SQIVND (reference sequence). The CDR3 DNA reads as TGTGCCAGTAGGCCAGGGGGCTCCTATAATTCACCCCTCCACTTT. It codes for CASRPGGSYNSPLHF.

The genes are TRBV5-1 and TRBJ2-7; the D is unclear. CDR3 length equals 15 residues. Per germline, CDR1 SGHRS and CDR2 YFSETQ. Trimming took off 0 bases at V and 2 bases at J, with 12 bases between the two ends. CDR3 sequence reads: CASSLGTVITYEQYF. The CDR3 region has the DNA TGCGCCAGCAGCTTGGGGACGGTGATTACCTACGAGCAGTACTTC.

In its sample, this clone was seen once. The chain links TRBV7-9 to TRBJ1-4, with 11 bases lining up with TRBD1. V shed 5 bases and J 5 bases; nucleotides not matched to a gene: 7. Germline CDR1 is SEHNR and CDR2 is FQNEAQ (reference sequence). The CDR3 loop spans 16 amino acids. The CDR3 nucleotides are TGTGCCAGCAGCCAGGGGACAGGGGGTAGCAATGAAAAACTGTTTTTT. Translated, it gives CASSQGTGGSNEKLFF.

The J gene is TRBJ2-5, the V gene TRBV5-1; 8 nucleotides match TRBD1. The CDR3 runs to 14 residues. CDR1 is SGHRS, CDR2 YFSETQ, per germline. After removal of 3 bases from V and 5 bases from J, the junction contained 6 bases not matched to a gene. DNA for the CDR3: TGCGCCAGCAGCTCTGGACAGGGCAGGGAGACCCAGTACTTC. It specifies CASSSGQGRETQYF.

The chain couples TRBV6-5 to TRBJ2-1, with unresolved D. The germline V gene has CDR1 MNHEY and CDR2 SVGAGI. The CDR3 covers 14 residues. Trimming stripped 5 bases from V and 6 bases from J, with 14 bases between. CDR3 in DNA: TGTGCCAGCAGTCTCTCAACTGGTATCAATGAGCAGTTCTTC. Its translation is CASSLSTGINEQFF.

This clone was recorded a few times. The J gene is TRBJ1-6, the V gene TRBV10-3; tentatively, D is TRBD1 (6 bases). V was cut by 6 bases and J by 8 bases, with 23 bases left in between. Germline assignment: CDR1 ENHRY and CDR2 SYGVKD. The CDR3 totals 17 residues. CDR3: CAIRNQQGMGFDSPLHF. The CDR3 nucleotides read TGTGCCATCAGGAACCAACAGGGAATGGGATTCGATTCACCCCTCCACTTT.